The next 3 T cell receptor beta chains were all read from a single sample in a study of CD8+CD57+ T cells in acquired aplastic anemia. By flow cytometry, patients selected for sequencing had shown an expansion of CD8+CD57+ cells. According to the study, genomic DNA was the template for TCR beta VDJ and CDR3 profiling. MiXCR was run by TCRdb on the reads, yielding one entry per CDR3 protein. The repertoire holds 200,000 to 300,000 distinct CDR3 sequences, with around half as singletons. Sequencing input: sorted CD4+, CD8+, or CD8+CD57+ T cells (not recorded which) from PBMCs. The receptor source for this set is a human donor with aplastic anemia.

The chain couples TRBV27 to TRBJ1-5, with 7 bases identical to TRBD1. Trimming took 3 bases from V and 7 from J; bases not matched to a gene: 6. The CDR3 has 14 residues. Per germline, CDR1 MNHEY and CDR2 SMNVEV (reference sequence). In nucleotides, the CDR3 is TGTGCCAGCAGTTTTACAGGGGCAAGGCAGCCCCAGCATTTT. Its translation is CASSFTGARQPQHF.

As to this clonotype: A read error may account for a junction end that differs from germline. This chain connects TRBV5-5 to TRBJ2-1; D may match TRBD1 or TRBD2 (5 bases each). The CDR3 is 15 amino acids. The germline CDR1 and CDR2 sequences are SGHKS and YYEKEE (reference sequence). CDR3 sequence: CANSLGENSYNEQFF. The CDR3 nucleotides read TGCGCCAACAGCTTGGGGGAGAACTCCTACAATGAGCAGTTCTTC.

This clonotype was seen at least ten times. The chain links TRBV7-6 to TRBJ2-1; D is perhaps TRBD2 (6 bases). The CDR3 covers 15 residues. The V end was cut by 0 bases, the J end by 9 bases, with 15 bases between. CDR1 is SGHVS and CDR2 is FNYEAQ in the germline V gene. The CDR3 loop is CASSLAMGRFIEQFF. Written as DNA, the CDR3 is TGTGCCAGCAGCTTAGCAATGGGGAGGTTCATTGAGCAGTTCTTC.